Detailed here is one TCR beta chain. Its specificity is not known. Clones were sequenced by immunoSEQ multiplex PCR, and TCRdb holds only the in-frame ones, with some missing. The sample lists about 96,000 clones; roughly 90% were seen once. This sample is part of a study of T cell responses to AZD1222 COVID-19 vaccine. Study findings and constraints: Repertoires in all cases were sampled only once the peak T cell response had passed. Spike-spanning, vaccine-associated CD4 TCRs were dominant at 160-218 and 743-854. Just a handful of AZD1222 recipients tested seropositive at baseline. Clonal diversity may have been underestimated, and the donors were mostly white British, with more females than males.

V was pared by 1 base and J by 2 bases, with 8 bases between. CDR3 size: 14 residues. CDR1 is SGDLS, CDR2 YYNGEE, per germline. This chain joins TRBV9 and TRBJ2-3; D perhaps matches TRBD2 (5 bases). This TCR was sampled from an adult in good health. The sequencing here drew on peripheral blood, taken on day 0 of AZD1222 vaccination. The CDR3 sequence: CASSVTGNTDTQYF. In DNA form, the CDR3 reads TGTGCCAGCAGCGTAACCGGGAACACAGATACGCAGTATTTT.